This record covers a single T cell receptor beta chain. Method: immunoSEQ multiplex PCR; TCRdb's copy keeps in-frame clones and lacks some. This sample has about 2.4 million clones, with 93% found just once. These data belong to a study of shared clonotypes between healthy human individuals. V was clipped by 4 bases and J by 9 bases, with 13 bases between them. Germline V gives CDR1 MDHEN, CDR2 SYDVKM. This CDR3 has 13 amino acids. The TCR was taken from a man in his late teens or twenties in good health. Some clones in this sample may be carry-over from other donors' samples. The chain is built from TRBV28 and TRBJ2-1, with D possibly being TRBD2 (7 bases). The specimen sequenced was naive CD4+ T cells from PBMCs. As for subset: CD45RA+ positively selected. The CDR3 coding sequence is TGTGCCAGCAGTTACCGCGGGGGCGGTGAGCAGTTCTTC. It yields the protein CASSYRGGGEQFF.